This T cell receptor beta chain was obtained from a study of cytomegalovirus exposure and HLA in healthy donors (dated by TCRdb to 2017 to 2019). Background on the whole study: In an earlier analysis of around 540 of the donors, 250 to 350 Gb of sequence data and approximately 100 million unique TCR beta sequences from about 190 million T cells were reported. The genetic ancestry cluster associated with self-reported Caucasian donors included 65% to 90% of the 398 genotyped donors. To decide whether each TCR beta V gene segment behaved as functional or pseudogenic, an earlier analysis of fewer than 750 of the donors relied on high-throughput TCR beta sequencing. All discovery cohort repertoires had been generated on a single sequencing platform. An early release covering about 600 HLA-typed donors comprised about 310 gigabases of sequencing data and tens of millions of unique TCR sequences. Both class I and class II loci were covered by HLA typing, at four-digit resolution. A later analysis re-analyzed previously published TCR beta repertoires from roughly 630 donors and added high-resolution HLA genotyping to study TCR occurrence patterns. A later genetic analysis used genome-wide SNP genotypes for about three fifths of the roughly 700 donors, treating that subset as a discovery cohort. A separate validation cohort of some 130 different subjects was used in addition to the 666-subject first cohort. Roughly 5 DR-DQ haplotypes were treated as single units for association and clustering because of strong linkage in the cohort. Donor age, sex, ethnicity and CMV serostatus were collected together with the repertoire data. Rather than using new phenotypic data, the later analysis identified candidate immune exposures from TCR beta sequences and from how often those sequences occurred across donors. The study combined high-throughput TCR immunosequencing, statistical association of individual TCRs with disease status, and machine learning to predict cytomegalovirus infection status. Among around 400 genotyped donors of the cohort, an average of around 240,000 unique TCR beta nucleotide sequences were sequenced per donor, approximately 20% of them non-productive. The study profiled the T cell repertoires of some 610 subjects by immunosequencing and related them to cytomegalovirus serostatus. The number of typed donors differed by locus: roughly 620-640 for A, B, C, DRB1 and DQB1; some 500 for DQA1; roughly 600 for DPA1; and roughly 470 for DPB1. The study aimed to test whether cataloging public T cell receptors could reveal signatures of past pathogen exposure. Findings and caveats that apply to the study as a whole: In vitro tests confirmed that a few of the cytomegalovirus-associated TCR beta chains recognize cytomegalovirus antigens. Most TCR sequences were observed very rarely across donors, whereas some public TCRs were present in many individuals. V-gene and J-gene trimming of TCR beta chains was associated with a missense DCLRE1C variant in a later genetic analysis, and the association was replicated in an independent cohort. In an earlier analysis of fewer than 700 of the donors, most TCR beta V segments appeared in productive rearrangements about 87% or about 30% of the time, broadly matching IMGT annotations. In a later analysis, HLA-associated TCR beta chains were found to be more clonally expanded and to have lower generation probabilities than equally common non-associated chains. Correlated functional status among segregating V segments might be attributable to linkage disequilibrium, but an unknown experimental factor could not be ruled out. Because HLA typing was missing for some donors at each locus, association tests included only the typed subset. A later analysis reported that several top co-occurrence clusters appeared linked to parvovirus B19, influenza, CMV and Epstein-Barr virus. A cluster of highly shared sequence variants was judged likely to be a technical artifact of the sequencing pipeline. It was suggested by the authors that the approach could potentially be generalized to other disease states and immunological phenotypes. A later analysis associated about 16,000 TCR beta sequences with specific HLA alleles at a false discovery rate of 0.05. Strong co-occurrence of HLA alleles, especially DR and DQ, made assigning TCR associations to individual alleles difficult. A total of 150 to 200 TCR beta chains were listed by the study as associated with cytomegalovirus. A further reported finding was that TCR beta sequences accurately predicted the HLA-A and HLA-B alleles for most subjects in the first cohort. Cytomegalovirus status was reported to be diagnosed by the classifier with high specificity and sensitivity in both the original and validation cohorts. In a later analysis, the rate of TCR association differed among HLA loci, with DRB1 alleles having the most associated TCRs and HLA-C alleles having the fewest. Presence/absence analyses assumed roughly uniform sequencing depth across donors, an assumption that may not hold. This cohort had only TCR beta chains sequenced, and the lack of alpha or paired-chain data limited which features could be detected. Because counts were too low, seventeen rarely observed V segments, including chromosome 9 orphons, were left out of the earlier analysis of some 600 of the donors. According to a later genetic analysis, donors in an Asian-associated ancestry cluster had fewer N-insertions in productive TCRs than the approximately 630-donor mean. Most CMV-associated TCR beta chains appeared to be HLA-restricted in a later analysis, and the HLA associations seemed to be driven largely by CMV exposure. Immune exposure information for the cohort was limited to CMV serostatus. Some IMGT-functional V segments, including TRBV6-2 and TRBV6-3, could not be distinguished by the 87-base-pair reads and were therefore excluded.

V lost 6 bases and J lost 2 bases; the stretch between them is 11 bases long. The CDR3 measures 13 amino acids from cysteine to phenylalanine. Of the read, only the CDR3 DNA is kept; its 39 bases are in frame from base 1. As encoded in the germline V gene, CDR1 is MNHEY while CDR2 is SVGAGI. The method was the immunoSEQ multiplex PCR assay. For the multiplex PCR, a mixture combining 60 forward primers for TCR Vbeta segments and 13 reverse primers for TCR Jbeta segments was used. A multiplex PCR assay on genomic DNA amplified the CDR3 region of rearranged TCR beta genes. Amplified TCR beta libraries were sequenced as 87-base-pair reads on the Illumina HiSeq System. The published analysis was carried out like this. Across the 670 or so repertoires, a later analysis counted 78 million or so unique TCR beta chains, some 11 million of which were shared by at least two donors. Raw reads were error-corrected and collapsed into unique sequences by a nearest-neighbor algorithm in which closely related sequences were merged to remove PCR and sequencing errors. To assign V, D and J gene segments, CDR3 sequences were aligned to IMGT reference sequences. For a sequence to be retained, a match of at least six nucleotides was required to both a V gene segment and a J gene segment. Rearrangements were classified as productive when the CDR3 lacked stop codons and remained in frame with V and J, and all other rearrangements were classified as non-productive. Following IMGT convention, CDR3 was defined as the stretch from the second conserved V-encoded cysteine to the conserved J-encoded phenylalanine. The earlier analysis of some 540 of the donors excluded any sequence lacking an unambiguous match to a single V gene segment. An earlier analysis of several hundred of the donors classified V segments as functional when productive rearrangements were above 56.7% and as segregating when the standard deviation between donors was above 5%. To diagnose cytomegalovirus status from the catalog of TCR beta chain sequences, a statistical classification framework was built. A later analysis assigned V and J genes by comparing TCR nucleotide sequences with IMGT/GENE-DB human TR gene sequences. A later analysis assigned CDR3 sequences and most-parsimonious VDJ recombination scenarios with the TCRdist pipeline. In a later analysis, every TCR beta chain was defined by the combination of its CDR3 amino acid sequence and its V-gene family, and reads without a unique V-gene family were dropped. A later analysis removed roughly 590 highly shared, low-generation-probability nucleotide sequences to deal with suspected cross-contamination and a sequencing artifact. In a later analysis, a clonal expansion index for each public chain was calculated from normalized within-repertoire ranks of inferred template counts. Generation probabilities in a later analysis came from a VDJ recombination model fitted to out-of-frame rearrangements, and those results were checked against IGoR. Hypergeometric tests were used in a later analysis to score TCR-TCR, TCR-HLA and TCR-CMV co-occurrence, with a repertoire-size bias correction applied to the TCR pairs. A later analysis estimated false discovery rates by permuting HLA or CMV assignments 20 times. In a later analysis, co-occurring TCRs were grouped using DBSCAN, with TCRdist sequence similarity added in when clustering inside HLA-allele-positive subsets. For co-occurrence clustering, repertoires with fewer than 30,000 or more than 120,000 public chains were excluded, along with about five repertoires with anomalous nucleotide sharing. TCRdb's version of the immuneACCESS table is confined to in-frame rearrangements and falls short of the full clone set. An unresolved V gene accounts for under half of the shortfall where checked; the remainder is of unknown origin. That table furnishes V, J and clone size, whereas the DNA furnished D and trimming. The sample table shows roughly 130,000 clones, and roughly 76% are seen once. The ten largest clones add up to more than 2% of the sample.

This clone was seen just once. The antigen it recognizes is unknown. One base away there is no much larger clone; base qualities are not given. In total, roughly 710 healthy bone marrow donors made up the cohort. Cohort members were all nominally healthy when sampled, although unrecorded immune exposures were likely present. The donor tested CMV seronegative and was one of the 352 seronegative cohort members. A peripheral blood sample was provided by each donor, and peripheral blood mononuclear cells were used for TCR beta sequencing. Genomic DNA was extracted from the blood cell samples with the Qiagen DNeasy Blood Extraction Kit.

Sequencing was carried out using PBMCs. The sequence is built from TRBV6-5 and TRBJ2-7; TRBD1 is possibly the D segment (6 matching bases). The clonotype comes from a man aged 25 to 40 in good health and CMV-seronegative. The CDR3 in this case is CASRRGTPYEQYF. The DNA sequence is TGTGCCAGCAGAAGGGGGACCCCCTACGAGCAGTACTTC.